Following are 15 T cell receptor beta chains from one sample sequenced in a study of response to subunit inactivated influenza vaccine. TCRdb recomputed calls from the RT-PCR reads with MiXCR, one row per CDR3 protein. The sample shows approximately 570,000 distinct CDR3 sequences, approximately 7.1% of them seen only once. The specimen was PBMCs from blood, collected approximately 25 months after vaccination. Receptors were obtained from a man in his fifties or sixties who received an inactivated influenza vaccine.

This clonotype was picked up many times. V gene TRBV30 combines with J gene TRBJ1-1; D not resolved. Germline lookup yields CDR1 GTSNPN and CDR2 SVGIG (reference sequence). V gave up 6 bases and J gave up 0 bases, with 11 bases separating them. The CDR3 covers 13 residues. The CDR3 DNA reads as TGTGCCTGCGGGTCGTGGATGAACACTGAAGCTTTCTTT. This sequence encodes CACGSWMNTEAFF.

CDR3: CASSLSQGAETQYF. Here the CDR3 DNA reads TGTGCCAGCAGCTTATCACAGGGGGCAGAGACCCAGTACTTC. The rearrangement uses TRBV7-9 and TRBJ2-5; 9 positions agree with TRBD1. The V and J ends lost 2 bases and 4 bases, in that order; junction bases with no gene match: 2. The CDR3 is 14 amino acids. Germline assignment: CDR1 SEHNR and CDR2 FQNEAQ (reference sequence). Full variable domain (remainder filled in from reference TRBV7-9 and TRBJ2-5): DTGVSQNPRHKITKRGQNVTFRCDPISEHNRLYWYRQTLGQGPEFLTYFQNEAQLEKSRLLSDRFSAERPKGSFSTLEIQRTEQGDSAMYLCASSLSQGAETQYFGPGTRLLVL.

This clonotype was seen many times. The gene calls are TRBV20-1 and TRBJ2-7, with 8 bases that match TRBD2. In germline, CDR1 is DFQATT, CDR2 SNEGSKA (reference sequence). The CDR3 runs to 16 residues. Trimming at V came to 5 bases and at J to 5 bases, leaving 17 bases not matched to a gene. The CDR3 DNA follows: TGCAGTGCTCCCCCAGCCCAACGGGGGGGCATCGACGAGCAGTACTTC. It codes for CSAPPAQRGGIDEQYF.

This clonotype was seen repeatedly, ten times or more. The CDR3 DNA reads TGCAGCGTTGTAACATCCCCGGAGACCCAGTACTTC. The encoded protein is CSVVTSPETQYF. The chain employs TRBV29-1 and TRBJ2-5; unclear D gene. The CDR3 is made up of 12 amino acids. Germline V lookup: CDR1 SQVTM, CDR2 ANQGSEA. The ends were cut back, 4 bases at V and 5 bases at J, with 11 bases in the middle.

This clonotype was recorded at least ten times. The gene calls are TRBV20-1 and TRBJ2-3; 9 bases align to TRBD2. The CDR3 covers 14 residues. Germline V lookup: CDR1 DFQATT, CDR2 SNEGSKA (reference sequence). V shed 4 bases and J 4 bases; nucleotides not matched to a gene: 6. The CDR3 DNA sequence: TGCAGTGCTATCCCACGCGGGGGGGCAGATACGCAGTATTTT. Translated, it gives CSAIPRGGADTQYF.

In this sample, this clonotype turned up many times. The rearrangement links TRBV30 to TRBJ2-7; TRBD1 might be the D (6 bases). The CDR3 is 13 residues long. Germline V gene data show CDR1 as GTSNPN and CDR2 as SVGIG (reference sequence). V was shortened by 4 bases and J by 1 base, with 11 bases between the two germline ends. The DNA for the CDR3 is TGTGCCTGGAACCAAAGGGGGTCCTACGAGCAGTACTTC. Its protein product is CAWNQRGSYEQYF.

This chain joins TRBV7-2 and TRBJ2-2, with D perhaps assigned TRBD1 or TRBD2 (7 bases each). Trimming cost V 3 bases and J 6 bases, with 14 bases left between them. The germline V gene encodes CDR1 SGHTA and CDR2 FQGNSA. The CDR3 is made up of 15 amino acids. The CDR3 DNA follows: TGTGCCAGCAGCTTCGGCAGGGGGGGATCCGGGGAGCTGTTTTTT. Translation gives CASSFGRGGSGELFF.

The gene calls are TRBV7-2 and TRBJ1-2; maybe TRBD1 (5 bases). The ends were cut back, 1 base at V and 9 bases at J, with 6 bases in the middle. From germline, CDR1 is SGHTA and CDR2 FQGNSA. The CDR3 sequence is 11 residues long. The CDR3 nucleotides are TGTGCCAGCAGCTTAGAGGGGAGCTACACCTTC. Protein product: CASSLEGSYTF.

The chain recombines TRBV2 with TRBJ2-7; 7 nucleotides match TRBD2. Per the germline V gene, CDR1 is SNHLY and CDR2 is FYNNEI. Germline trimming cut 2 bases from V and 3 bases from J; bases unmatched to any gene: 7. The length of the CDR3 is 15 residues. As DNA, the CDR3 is TGTGCCAGCAGTGAATCGGCGGGAGTCCTCTACGAGCAGTACTTC. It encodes CASSESAGVLYEQYF.

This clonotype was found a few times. CDR3 protein: CASSQGGVSNSPLHF. The CDR3 DNA reads as TGTGCCAGCAGCCAGGGTGGTGTCTCTAATTCACCCCTCCACTTT. The chain joins TRBV4-2 to TRBJ1-6, with D uncertain. The V gene lost 3 bases and the J gene lost 6 bases, with 12 bases spanning the gap. Germline V gives CDR1 LGHNA, CDR2 YNFKEQ. The CDR3 length is 15 residues.

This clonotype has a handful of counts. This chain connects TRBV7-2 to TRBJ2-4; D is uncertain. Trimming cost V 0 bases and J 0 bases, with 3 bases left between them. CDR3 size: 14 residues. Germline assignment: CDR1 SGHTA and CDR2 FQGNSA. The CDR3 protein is CASSLALAKNIQYF. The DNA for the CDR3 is TGTGCCAGCAGCTTAGCACTAGCCAAAAACATTCAGTACTTC.

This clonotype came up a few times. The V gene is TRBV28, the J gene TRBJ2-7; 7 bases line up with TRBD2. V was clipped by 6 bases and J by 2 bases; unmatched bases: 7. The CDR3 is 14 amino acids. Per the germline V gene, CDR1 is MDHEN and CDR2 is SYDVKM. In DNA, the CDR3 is TGTGCCAGCAGATACGAGCGGGGCACCTACGAGCAGTACTTC. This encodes CASRYERGTYEQYF. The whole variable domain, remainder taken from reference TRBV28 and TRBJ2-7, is DVKVTQSSRYLVKRTGEKVFLECVQDMDHENMFWYRQDPGLGLRLIYFSYDVKMKEKGDIPEGYSVSREKKERFSLILESASTNQTSMYLCASRYERGTYEQYFGPGTRLTVT.

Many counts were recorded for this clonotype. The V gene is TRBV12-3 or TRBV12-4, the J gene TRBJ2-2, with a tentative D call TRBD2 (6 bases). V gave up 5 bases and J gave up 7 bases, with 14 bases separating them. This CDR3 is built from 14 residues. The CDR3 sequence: CASSPLTGVGELFF. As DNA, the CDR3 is TGTGCCAGCAGTCCCCTAACGGGGGTCGGGGAGCTGTTTTTT.

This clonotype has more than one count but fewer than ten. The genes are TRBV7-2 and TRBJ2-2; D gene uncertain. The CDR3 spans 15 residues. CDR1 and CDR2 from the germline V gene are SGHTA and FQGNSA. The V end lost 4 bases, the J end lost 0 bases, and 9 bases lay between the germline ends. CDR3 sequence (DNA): TGTGCCAGCAGCTCCCTCTCAACGAACACCGGGGAGCTGTTTTTT. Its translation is CASSSLSTNTGELFF.

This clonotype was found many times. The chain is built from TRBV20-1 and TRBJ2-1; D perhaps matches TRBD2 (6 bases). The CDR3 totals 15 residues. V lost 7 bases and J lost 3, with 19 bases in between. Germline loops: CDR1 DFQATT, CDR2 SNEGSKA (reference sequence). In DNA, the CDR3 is TGCAGTGTTTCAACTCTAGCGCCCCTCTACAATGAGCAGTTCTTC. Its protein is CSVSTLAPLYNEQFF.